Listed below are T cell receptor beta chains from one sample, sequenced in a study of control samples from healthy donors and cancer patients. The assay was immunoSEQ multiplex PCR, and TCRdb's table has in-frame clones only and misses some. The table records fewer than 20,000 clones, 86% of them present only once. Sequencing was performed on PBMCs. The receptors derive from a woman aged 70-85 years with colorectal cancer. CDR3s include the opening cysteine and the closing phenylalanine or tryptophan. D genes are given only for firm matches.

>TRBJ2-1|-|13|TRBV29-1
CSVPRETYNEQFF
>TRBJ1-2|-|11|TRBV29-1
CSVRTDYGYTF
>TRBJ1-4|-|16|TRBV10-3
CAISERWAGSNEKLFF
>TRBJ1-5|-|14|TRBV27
CASSLVGGGQPQHF
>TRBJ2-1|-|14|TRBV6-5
CASSYGGSYNEQFF
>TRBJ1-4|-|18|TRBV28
CASRPRKGFEATNEKLFF
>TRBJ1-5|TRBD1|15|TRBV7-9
CASSEGAGIGQPQHF
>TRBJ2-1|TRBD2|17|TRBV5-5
CASSLAGSGGPTDEQFF
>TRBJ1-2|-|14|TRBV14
CASSQDTLGIGYTF
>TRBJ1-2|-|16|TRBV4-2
CASSLDGQLANYGYTF
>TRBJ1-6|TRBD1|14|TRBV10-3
CAISDGQGNSPLHF
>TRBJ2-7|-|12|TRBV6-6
CASSYSPYEQYF
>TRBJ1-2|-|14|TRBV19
CASSEQGWNYGYTF
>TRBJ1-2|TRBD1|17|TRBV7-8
CASSLGVEGTGSYGYTF
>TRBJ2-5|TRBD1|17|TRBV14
CASSHFPGTGSQETQYF
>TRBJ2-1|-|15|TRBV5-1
CASSLASGGYNEQFF
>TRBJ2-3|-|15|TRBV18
CASSPYAAGTDTQYF
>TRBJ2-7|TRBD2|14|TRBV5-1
CASSLAGGTYEQYF
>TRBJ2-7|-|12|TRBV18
CASSPAADEQYF
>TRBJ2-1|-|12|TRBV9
CASSASYNEQFF
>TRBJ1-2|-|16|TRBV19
CASSPTASPGNYGYTF
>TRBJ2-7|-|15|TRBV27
CASSLGAVRLYEQYF
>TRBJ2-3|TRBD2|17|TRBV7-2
CASSQGSLAGYTDTQYF
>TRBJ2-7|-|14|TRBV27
CASSLFGVGYEQYF
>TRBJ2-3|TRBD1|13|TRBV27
CASKTGQPDTQYF
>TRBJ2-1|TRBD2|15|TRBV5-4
CASRVAGGPNNEQFF
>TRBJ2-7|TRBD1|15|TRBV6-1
CASSEGDREVYEQYF
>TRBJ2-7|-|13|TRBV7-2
CASTLVSGDEQYF
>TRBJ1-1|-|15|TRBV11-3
CASRNLREGYTEAFF
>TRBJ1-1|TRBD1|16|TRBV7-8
CASSLGGATGGAEAFF
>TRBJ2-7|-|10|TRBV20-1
CSARRVEQYF
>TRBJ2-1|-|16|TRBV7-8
CAVREMYLNPYNEQFF
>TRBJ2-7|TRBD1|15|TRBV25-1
CASSASNRGSYEQYF
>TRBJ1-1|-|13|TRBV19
CASSIGRNTEAFF
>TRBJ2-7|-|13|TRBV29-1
CSVEGLGGYEQYF
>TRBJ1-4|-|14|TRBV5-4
CASSLAATNEKLFF
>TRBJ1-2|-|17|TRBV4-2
CASSQDAGPRGGYGYTF
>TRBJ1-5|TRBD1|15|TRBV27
CASSWDRGHNQPQHF
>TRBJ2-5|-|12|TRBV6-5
CASGQGGGTQYF
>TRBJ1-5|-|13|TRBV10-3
CAISDVNPKPQHF
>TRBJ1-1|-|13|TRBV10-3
CAITQGPYTEAFF
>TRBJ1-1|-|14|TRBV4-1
CASSQAGRNTEAFF
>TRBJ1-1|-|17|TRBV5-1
CASSLADPGRGNTEAFF
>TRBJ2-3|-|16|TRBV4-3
CASSRTTGRSTDTQYF
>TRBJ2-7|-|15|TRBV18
CASSPFGGSSYEQYF
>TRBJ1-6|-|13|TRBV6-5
CASTRDYNSPLHF
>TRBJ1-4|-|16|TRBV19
CASSMGRGRDNEKLFF
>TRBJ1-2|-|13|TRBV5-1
CASSSDRSYGYTF
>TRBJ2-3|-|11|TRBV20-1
CSARKRDTQYF
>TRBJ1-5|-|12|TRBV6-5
CASRRQEKPQHF
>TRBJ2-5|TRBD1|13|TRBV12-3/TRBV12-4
CASGPGGSGTQYF